A selection of T cell receptor beta chains follows, all from one sample in a study of T cell responses to AZD1222 COVID-19 vaccine. Sequencing used immunoSEQ multiplex PCR; TCRdb keeps in-frame clones, though not all of them. Among about 140,000 clones listed, under 95% were seen once. The specimen comprised peripheral blood, sampled on day 0 of AZD1222 vaccination. The source is an adult in good health. The CDR3 runs from the conserved cysteine through the conserved F or W. A D gene is named only where the DNA matches it firmly.

D	V	J	CDR3
TRBD2	TRBV10-3	TRBJ2-2	CAISEFNPGLAWTGELFF
.	TRBV7-3	TRBJ2-2	CASSLGGWYTGELFF
.	TRBV9	TRBJ1-1	CASSGGVNTEAFF
.	TRBV7-8	TRBJ2-3	CASSLDGVNTDTQYF
TRBD1	TRBV6-2/TRBV6-3	TRBJ1-5	CASSLTGGVNQPQHF
.	TRBV5-6	TRBJ2-7	CASSLGRNYEQYF
TRBD1	TRBV9	TRBJ1-3	CASSAGQSGNTIYF
.	TRBV9	TRBJ1-3	CASSDTGTSGNTIYF
.	TRBV4-2	TRBJ1-2	CASSQDGGNYGYTF
.	TRBV2	TRBJ2-1	CASSERTRYNEQFF
TRBD1	TRBV24-1	TRBJ2-7	CATGTGGSYEQYF
TRBD1	TRBV29-1	TRBJ1-2	CSGGTGNYGYTF
.	TRBV6-5	TRBJ1-5	CASTEPRDQPQHF
TRBD2	TRBV11-2	TRBJ2-2	CASSLVSLAGGTGELFF
TRBD2	TRBV27	TRBJ2-1	CASSLSSGSYNEQFF
TRBD1	TRBV5-1	TRBJ1-1	CASSDPGQGLAFF
.	TRBV4-3	TRBJ1-2	CASSQARVGHHGYTF
TRBD2	TRBV7-2	TRBJ2-3	CASSFRTSGREEDTQYF
.	TRBV11-2	TRBJ2-1	CASRISGLNYNEQFF
TRBD1	TRBV7-9	TRBJ1-6	CASSLGQGNNSPLHF
.	TRBV5-1	TRBJ2-4	CASSPRNPNIQYF
TRBD1	TRBV4-3	TRBJ1-2	CASSQERQGPDLTNYGYTF
.	TRBV5-6	TRBJ1-2	CASSLSRVSNYGYTF
.	TRBV29-1	TRBJ1-2	CSVLVFYGYTF
.	TRBV5-5	TRBJ1-5	CASSPGVASNQPQHF
.	TRBV5-1	TRBJ1-4	CASSFEGEKLFF
.	TRBV7-2	TRBJ1-2	CASSPFRLANYGYTF
.	TRBV18	TRBJ1-3	CASSPRTYVGPDSGNTIYF
TRBD2	TRBV11-3	TRBJ2-1	CASSRDLAGFYNEQFF
.	TRBV4-1	TRBJ1-2	CASSLTGQLYGYTF
TRBD2	TRBV2	TRBJ2-2	CASSPRASGTGELFF
TRBD1	TRBV7-3	TRBJ2-6	CASSLGGQDFSGANVLTF
TRBD1	TRBV19	TRBJ1-4	CATGQAATNEKLFF
.	TRBV5-6	TRBJ1-1	CASSFARRNTEAFF
.	TRBV5-1	TRBJ2-3	CASSLVGGYTDTQYF
.	TRBV7-9	TRBJ2-7	CASSLWYEQYF
TRBD1	TRBV7-8	TRBJ1-1	CASSYRQGSLNTEAFF
.	TRBV28	TRBJ1-2	CASSLSRYGYTF
.	TRBV5-6	TRBJ1-5	CASSPARGGNQPQHF
TRBD2	TRBV5-1	TRBJ2-7	CASSLVFAGGGEQYF
.	TRBV4-2	TRBJ2-7	CASSQEGRRSSYEQYF
TRBD2	TRBV11-3	TRBJ2-1	CASSPGGVAGGPLQFF
.	TRBV6-5	TRBJ1-6	CASSYAQGNSPLHF
.	TRBV3-1/TRBV3-2	TRBJ1-6	CASSSGVSPLHF
TRBD2	TRBV7-9	TRBJ2-3	CASQTSGIKDTQYF
TRBD2	TRBV5-1	TRBJ2-7	CASSFLAGGVYEQYF
.	TRBV5-1	TRBJ1-1	CASSSTGRDTEAFF
.	TRBV18	TRBJ1-4	CASSPLTTNEKLFF
.	TRBV10-2	TRBJ1-2	CASSESRTVPTGGYTF
.	TRBV5-6	TRBJ1-2	CASSFRGSYGYTF
.	TRBV6-2/TRBV6-3	TRBJ2-3	CASSLLNTQYF
TRBD1	TRBV5-1	TRBJ1-6	CASSPRTGGSPLHF